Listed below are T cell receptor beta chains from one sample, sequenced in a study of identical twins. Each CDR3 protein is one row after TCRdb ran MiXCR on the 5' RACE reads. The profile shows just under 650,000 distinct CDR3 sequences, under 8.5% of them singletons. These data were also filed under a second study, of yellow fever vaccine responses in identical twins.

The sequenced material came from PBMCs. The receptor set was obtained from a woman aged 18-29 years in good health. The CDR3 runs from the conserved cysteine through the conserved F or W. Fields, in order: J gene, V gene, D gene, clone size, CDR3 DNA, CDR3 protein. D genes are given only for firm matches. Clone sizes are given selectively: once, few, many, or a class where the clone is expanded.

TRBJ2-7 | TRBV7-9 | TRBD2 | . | TGTGCCAGCAGCATCTACCTAGCGGGAGGGATCTTTCGTCGGCAGTACTTC | CASSIYLAGGIFRRQYF
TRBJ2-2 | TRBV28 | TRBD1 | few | TGTGCCAGCACTACCGGGACAGGGGTGGTCGGGGAGCTGTTTTTT | CASTTGTGVVGELFF
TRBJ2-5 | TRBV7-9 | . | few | TGTGCCAGCAGCCCCCGGGACACTGGGGAGACCCAGTACTTC | CASSPRDTGETQYF
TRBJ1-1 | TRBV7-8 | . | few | TGTGCCAGCAGCTTAGCGCGGGGGGCTACACAAGCTCCGGACACTGAAGCTTTCTTT | CASSLARGATQAPDTEAFF
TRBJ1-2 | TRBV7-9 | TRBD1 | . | TGTGCCAGCAGCTTGCCGGACAGGGGCTATGGCTACACCTTC | CASSLPDRGYGYTF
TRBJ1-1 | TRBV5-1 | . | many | TGCGCCAGCAGCCATACAGGGCTTATGGATACTGAAGCTTTCTTT | CASSHTGLMDTEAFF
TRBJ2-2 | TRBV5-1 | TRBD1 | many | TGCGCCAGTACCACAGGGGCCAACACCGGGGAGCTGTTTTTT | CASTTGANTGELFF
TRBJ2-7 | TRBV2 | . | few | TGTGCCAGCAGTGAAGTACAAACCTACGAGCAGTACTTC | CASSEVQTYEQYF
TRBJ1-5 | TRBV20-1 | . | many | TGCAGTGCTGGGGGGGCAGGCAATCAGCCCCAGCATTTT | CSAGGAGNQPQHF
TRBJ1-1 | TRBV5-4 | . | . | TGTGCCAGCAGCTTGGGCCACAGGGAGAACACTGAAGCTTTCTTT | CASSLGHRENTEAFF
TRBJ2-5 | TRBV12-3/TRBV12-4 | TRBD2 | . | TGTGCCAGCAGTTTAGGGCGGGGGGCAGAGACCCAGTACTTC | CASSLGRGAETQYF
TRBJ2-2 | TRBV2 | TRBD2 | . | TGTGCCAGCAGACGTTCTAGCGGGGATAACACCGGGGAGCTGTTTTTT | CASRRSSGDNTGELFF
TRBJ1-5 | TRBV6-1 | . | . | TGTGCCAGCAGCACCGCCGAGAATCAGCCCCAGCATTTT | CASSTAENQPQHF
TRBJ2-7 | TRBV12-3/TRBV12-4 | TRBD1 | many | TGTGCCAGCAGTTACGGTCAGGGGGCGGAAGAGCAGTACTTC | CASSYGQGAEEQYF
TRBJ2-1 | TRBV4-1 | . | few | TGCGCCAGCAGCCAAGCAGGGGGAGGCTGGAATGAGCAGTTCTTC | CASSQAGGGWNEQFF
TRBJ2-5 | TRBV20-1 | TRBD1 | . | TGCAGTGCCAGGGGACAGGGGATAAAAGAGACCCAGTACTTC | CSARGQGIKETQYF
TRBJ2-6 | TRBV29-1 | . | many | TGCAGCGTTGATGCTGGGGCCAACGTCCTGACTTTC | CSVDAGANVLTF
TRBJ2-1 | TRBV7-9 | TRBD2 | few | TGTGCCAATCACGGACTAGCGGGAGGTAATGAGCAGTTCTTC | CANHGLAGGNEQFF
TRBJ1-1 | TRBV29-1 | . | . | TGCAGCGTCCTTAAACAGAACACTGAAGCTTTCTTT | CSVLKQNTEAFF
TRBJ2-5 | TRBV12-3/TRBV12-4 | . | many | TGTGCCAGCAGGGCCTTGGCAGGAGAGACCCAGTACTTC | CASRALAGETQYF
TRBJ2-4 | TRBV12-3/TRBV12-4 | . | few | TGTGCCAGCAGTTTAGTACCCCCTAATAGCCTGTCCAAAAACATTCAGTACTTC | CASSLVPPNSLSKNIQYF
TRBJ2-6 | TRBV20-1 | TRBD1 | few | TGCAGTGCTAGTAGGACAGGGACCATCTCTGGGGCCAACGTCCTGACTTTC | CSASRTGTISGANVLTF
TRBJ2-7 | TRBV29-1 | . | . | TGCAGCGTAGGACCCTACTACGAGCAGTACTTC | CSVGPYYEQYF
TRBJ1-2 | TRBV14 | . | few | TGTGCCAGCAGCCACGACCGACGGGGCTATAGCTACACCTTC | CASSHDRRGYSYTF
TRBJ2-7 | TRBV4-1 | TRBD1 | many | TGCGCCAGCAGCCAGATGGACAGGGGGCCAAGTGAGCAGTACTTC | CASSQMDRGPSEQYF
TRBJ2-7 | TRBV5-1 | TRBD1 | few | TGCGCCAGCAGCGCGCCGGGACAGACCTACGAGCAGTACTTC | CASSAPGQTYEQYF
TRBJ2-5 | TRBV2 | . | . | TGTGCCAGCAGTAGGGAACCCCAAGAGACCCAGTACTTC | CASSREPQETQYF
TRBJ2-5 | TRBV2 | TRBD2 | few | TGTGCCACCGGGACTAGCGGAGCGACACAAGAGACCCAGTACTTC | CATGTSGATQETQYF
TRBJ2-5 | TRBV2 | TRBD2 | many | TGTGCCAGCAGTGCCCCGGGACTAGAGGGGCAAGAGACCCAGTACTTC | CASSAPGLEGQETQYF
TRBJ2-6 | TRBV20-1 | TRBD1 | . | TGCAGTGCTAGTCAGGGGGCCTACTCTGGGACCAACGTCCTGACTTTC | CSASQGAYSGTNVLTF
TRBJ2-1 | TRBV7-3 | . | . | TGTGCCAGCAGCACCCTGGGGACCCTTGACAATGAGCAGTTCTTC | CASSTLGTLDNEQFF
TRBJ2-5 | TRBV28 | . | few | TGTGCCAGCAGTTACCTAGTTGTGGAGACCCAGTACTTC | CASSYLVVETQYF
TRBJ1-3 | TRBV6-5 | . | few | TGTGCCAGCAGTTACGTCGGGGGGGGAATTACTACCTCTGGAAACACCATATATTTT | CASSYVGGGITTSGNTIYF
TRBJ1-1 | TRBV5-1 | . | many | TGCGCCAGCAGCTTGGGGACGGGGTCCCGCACTGAAGCTTTCTTT | CASSLGTGSRTEAFF
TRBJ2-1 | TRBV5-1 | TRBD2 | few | TGCGCCAGCAGCTCCATAGCGGGAGGGTGGGGCGATGAGCAGTTCTTC | CASSSIAGGWGDEQFF
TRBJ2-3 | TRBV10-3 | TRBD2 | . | TGTGCCATCAGTATACTAGCGGGGGCACCCGCAGATACGCAGTATTTT | CAISILAGAPADTQYF
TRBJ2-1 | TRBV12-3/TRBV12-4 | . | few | TGTGCCGACGTGAGGGGCCTTGATGAGCAGTTCTTC | CADVRGLDEQFF
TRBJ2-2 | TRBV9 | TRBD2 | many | TGTGCCAGCAGCGCGAGACCCCTAGCGGGAGGCAACACCGGGGAGCTGTTTTTT | CASSARPLAGGNTGELFF